This T cell receptor (beta chain) appears in the sequencing data of a study of T cells in localized non-small cell lung cancer. Here immunoSEQ multiplex PCR was the method, and the copy in TCRdb shows in-frame clones only, minus some. Altogether 45,000 to 55,000 clones are present, 60% to 85% being singletons, with the ten largest covering about 15%. Germline CDR1 reads SGHDN; CDR2 reads FVKESK. The junction had 6 bases not matched to a gene; V was cut back by 4 bases and J by 6 bases. This CDR3 region has 14 residues. This chain links TRBV14 with TRBJ2-3, with 8 bases aligning to TRBD1. Sequences were derived from peripheral blood, sampled before any cancer treatment. The sequence was collected from a man aged 35 to 69 with stage I squamous cell lung carcinoma. CDR3 bases: TGTGCCAGCAGCCGGGACAGGTTGGGCGATACGCAGTATTTT. It translates to CASSRDRLGDTQYF.